This is a list of T cell receptor beta chains from one sample in a study of blood T cells in healthy people across ages. MiXCR, applied by TCRdb to the 5' RACE reads, yields one record per CDR3 protein. The sample lists 1.5 million to 2 million distinct CDR3 sequences; about 50% were seen once. The sequencing sample was made of blood. The receptors stem from a woman aged 40 to 50 in good health. Each CDR3 is given with its conserved first and last residue. The D gene is left open where the match is weak. The size field is filled for only some rows; it gives once, few, many or a size class.

size	D	V	J	DNA	CDR3
once	NA	TRBV20-1	TRBJ2-1	TGCAGTGCACCTGGTCAGGGCGGGGAGTACAATGAGCAGTTCTTC	CSAPGQGGEYNEQFF
NA	TRBD1	TRBV2	TRBJ1-1	TGTGCCAGCCAAAGGGGGACAGGGGGTTATACTGAAGCTTTCTTT	CASQRGTGGYTEAFF
NA	NA	TRBV6-2/TRBV6-3	TRBJ1-5	TGTGCCGGCAGGCCAGTGAATCAGCCCCAGCATTTT	CAGRPVNQPQHF
NA	TRBD1	TRBV29-1	TRBJ2-5	TGCAGCGTAACGGGACAGTACCAAGAGACCCAGTACTTC	CSVTGQYQETQYF
NA	NA	TRBV29-1	TRBJ1-2	TGCAGCGCACGATTTAAAGGGGTTGGCTACACCTTC	CSARFKGVGYTF
NA	TRBD2	TRBV9	TRBJ2-3	TGTGCCAGCAGCGTCGAGGGGCTAGCGGGGGCTGCAGATACGCAGTATTTT	CASSVEGLAGAADTQYF
few	NA	TRBV28	TRBJ2-5	TGTGCCAGCAGTTTAGAACCTACTCAAGAGACCCAGTACTTC	CASSLEPTQETQYF
few	NA	TRBV7-8	TRBJ2-3	TGTGCCAGCAGCTTCGAGGGACCTAACCACACAGATACGCAGTATTTT	CASSFEGPNHTDTQYF
few	TRBD1	TRBV20-1	TRBJ2-7	TGCAGTGCTGCGGGGACAGGGCGCCACGAGCAGTACTTC	CSAAGTGRHEQYF
NA	TRBD1	TRBV29-1	TRBJ2-7	TGCAGCGTTGATGGGGGGGACAGGGAAACCTACGAGCAGTACTTC	CSVDGGDRETYEQYF
NA	NA	TRBV6-2/TRBV6-3	TRBJ2-5	TGTGCCAGCAGTTACCCTGGGGCCTCCCCAGAGACCCAGTACTTC	CASSYPGASPETQYF
few	NA	TRBV4-3	TRBJ2-6	TGCGCCAGCAGCCAGGACGGGACTGTAATCTCTGGGGCCAACGTCCTGACTTTC	CASSQDGTVISGANVLTF
NA	TRBD1	TRBV7-2	TRBJ2-2	TGTGCCAGCAGCCCCGGGACAGGGTTGTCCGGGGAGCTGTTTTTT	CASSPGTGLSGELFF
few	TRBD1	TRBV20-1	TRBJ2-4	TGCAGTGCTAAGGGACAGGGGACGAGAAACATTCAGTACTTC	CSAKGQGTRNIQYF
NA	NA	TRBV3-1	TRBJ2-7	TGTGCCAGCAGCCAAGATCTAGGAGGGGGCTCGGGCGCCTACGAGCAGTACTTC	CASSQDLGGGSGAYEQYF
NA	NA	TRBV12-3/TRBV12-4	TRBJ1-1	TGTGCCAGCAGACTACAGGTTGGTGGCACTGAAGCTTTCTTT	CASRLQVGGTEAFF
NA	NA	TRBV24-1	TRBJ2-1	TGTGCCGCCAGTGAGAACGGGGGCCCCTACAATGAGCAGTTCTTC	CAASENGGPYNEQFF
NA	TRBD1	TRBV4-1	TRBJ2-7	TGCGCCAGCAGCCAGGGACAGGGGGCCCCTTCCTACGAGCAGTACTTC	CASSQGQGAPSYEQYF
few	NA	TRBV4-3	TRBJ2-4	TGCGCCAGCAGCTGGGACATTAGAGGGGACATTCAGTACTTC	CASSWDIRGDIQYF
NA	TRBD2	TRBV29-1	TRBJ2-3	TGCAGCGTCTCAGGACTAGCGGGGGGTCTAGGTACGCAGTATTTT	CSVSGLAGGLGTQYF
NA	NA	TRBV3-1	TRBJ2-4	TGTGCCAGCAGCCAAGTCGACTACAATGAGCAGTACTTC	CASSQVDYNEQYF
NA	TRBD2	TRBV20-1	TRBJ2-5	TGCAGTGCTAGTGCGGGGGGCAGCGGGACCCAGTACTTC	CSASAGGSGTQYF
NA	NA	TRBV20-1	TRBJ2-7	TGCAGTGCTAGAGTGGGGGCCGAGCAGTACTTC	CSARVGAEQYF
few	NA	TRBV20-1	TRBJ2-3	TGCAGTGCTGGGTCACTAGAGACGCAGTATTTT	CSAGSLETQYF
NA	NA	TRBV27	TRBJ2-5	TGTGCCACCCGCGGAGACACCCAAGAGACCCAGTACTTC	CATRGDTQETQYF
NA	NA	TRBV28	TRBJ2-1	TGTGCCAGCAGCCCTAGGGGGAGACTGCGGGAGCAGTTCTTC	CASSPRGRLREQFF
once	TRBD2	TRBV7-2	TRBJ2-5	TGTGCCAGCAGCTCTGCAGCGGGGGGGTGGGAGACCCAGTACTTC	CASSSAAGGWETQYF
NA	TRBD2	TRBV4-2	TRBJ2-3	TGTGCCAGCAGCCAATTAACCGGGACTAGCGGGAATACAGATACGCAGTATTTT	CASSQLTGTSGNTDTQYF
NA	NA	TRBV19	TRBJ2-1	TGTGCCAGTAGTATGAGGAGGGTGCGCGGAAAGACGGTATACAATGAGCAGTTCTTC	CASSMRRVRGKTVYNEQFF
NA	TRBD1	TRBV6-2/TRBV6-3	TRBJ2-5	TGTGCCAGCAGTTACTTCGGGACAGGGGCCAGAGGGGAGACCCAGTACTTC	CASSYFGTGARGETQYF
NA	TRBD1	TRBV28	TRBJ2-1	TGTGCCAGCAGTTCGGCTTACAGGGGCAGACTACAACCCTACAATGAGCAGTTCTTC	CASSSAYRGRLQPYNEQFF
NA	NA	TRBV7-3	TRBJ2-2	TGTGCCAGCAGCTTGTCCCCGGAGAACACCGGGGAGCTGTTTTTT	CASSLSPENTGELFF
NA	NA	TRBV7-9	TRBJ2-2	TGTGCCAGCAGCTTAAGTCGGCTCGACGGGGAGCTGTTTTTT	CASSLSRLDGELFF
NA	NA	TRBV10-2	TRBJ2-5	TGCGCCAGCAGAGGGGGGGACCGGGAGACCCAGTACTTC	CASRGGDRETQYF
NA	TRBD2	TRBV5-5	TRBJ2-1	TGTGCCAGCAGCTTGAGTGCGGGGGGTGAGCAGTTCTTC	CASSLSAGGEQFF
few	NA	TRBV27	TRBJ1-6	TGTGCCAGCAGTCACCGGGACACCTCTCCCTCCTATAATTCACCCCTCCACTTT	CASSHRDTSPSYNSPLHF
few	NA	TRBV6-2/TRBV6-3	TRBJ2-1	TGTGCCAGCAGTTCTAGCATGGGGCAGTTCTTC	CASSSSMGQFF